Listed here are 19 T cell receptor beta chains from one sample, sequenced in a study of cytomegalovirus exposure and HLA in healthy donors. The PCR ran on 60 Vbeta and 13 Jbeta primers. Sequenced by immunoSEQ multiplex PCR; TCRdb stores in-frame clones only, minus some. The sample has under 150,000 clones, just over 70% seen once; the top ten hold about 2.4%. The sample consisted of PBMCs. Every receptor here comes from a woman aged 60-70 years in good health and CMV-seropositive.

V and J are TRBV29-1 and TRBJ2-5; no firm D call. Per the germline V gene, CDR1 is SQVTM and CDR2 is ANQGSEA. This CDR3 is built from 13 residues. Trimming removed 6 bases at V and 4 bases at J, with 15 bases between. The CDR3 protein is CSVTTTPGETQYF. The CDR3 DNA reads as TGCAGCGTAACCACTACGCCGGGAGAGACCCAGTACTTC.

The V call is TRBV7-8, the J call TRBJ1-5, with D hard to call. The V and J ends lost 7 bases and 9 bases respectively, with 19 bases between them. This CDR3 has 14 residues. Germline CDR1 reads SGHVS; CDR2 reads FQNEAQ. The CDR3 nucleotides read TGTGCCAGCACCTCCCCAGGCCCCAATGGGCCCCAGCATTTT. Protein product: CASTSPGPNGPQHF.

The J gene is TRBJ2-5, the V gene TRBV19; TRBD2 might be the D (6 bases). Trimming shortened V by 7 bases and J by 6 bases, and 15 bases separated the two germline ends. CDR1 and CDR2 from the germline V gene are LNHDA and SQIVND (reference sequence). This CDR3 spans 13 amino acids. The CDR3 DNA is TGTGCCAGTACCCAAAACGGGGGACAGACCCAGTACTTC. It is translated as CASTQNGGQTQYF.

The CDR3 spells CASSSRTAPSYNSPLHF. DNA of the CDR3: TGTGCCAGCAGCTCCCGGACAGCTCCCTCCTATAATTCACCCCTCCACTTT. V is TRBV7-2 and J is TRBJ1-6, with D perhaps TRBD1 (6 bases). The CDR3 spans 17 residues. CDR1 is SGHTA and CDR2 is FQGNSA in the germline V gene. Trimming cost V 4 bases and J 0 bases, with 13 bases left between them.

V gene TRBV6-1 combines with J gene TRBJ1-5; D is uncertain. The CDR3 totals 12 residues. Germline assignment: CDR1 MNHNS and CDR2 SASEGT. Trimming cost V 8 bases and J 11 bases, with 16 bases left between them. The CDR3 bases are TGTGCCAGCCTAACAAGTGGAGGTACCCAGCATTTT. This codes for CASLTSGGTQHF.

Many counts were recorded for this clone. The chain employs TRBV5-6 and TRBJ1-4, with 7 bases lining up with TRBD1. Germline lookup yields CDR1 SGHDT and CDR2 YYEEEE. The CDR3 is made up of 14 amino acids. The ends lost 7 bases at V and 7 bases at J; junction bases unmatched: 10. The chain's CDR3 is CASGTGVWGEKLFF. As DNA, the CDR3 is TGTGCCAGCGGTACAGGGGTGTGGGGTGAAAAACTGTTTTTT.

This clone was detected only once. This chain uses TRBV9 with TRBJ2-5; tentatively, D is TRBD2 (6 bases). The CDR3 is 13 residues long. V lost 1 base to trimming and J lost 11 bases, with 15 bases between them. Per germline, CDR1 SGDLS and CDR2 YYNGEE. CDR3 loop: CASSVMVEGEQYF. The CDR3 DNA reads TGTGCCAGCAGCGTAATGGTGGAGGGAGAGCAGTACTTC.

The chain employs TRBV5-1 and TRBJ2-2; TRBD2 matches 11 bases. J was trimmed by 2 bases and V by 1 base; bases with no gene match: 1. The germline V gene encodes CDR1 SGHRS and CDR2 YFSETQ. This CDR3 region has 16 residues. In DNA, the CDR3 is TGCGCCAGCAGCTTGACTAGCGGGAGAAACACCGGGGAGCTGTTTTTT. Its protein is CASSLTSGRNTGELFF.

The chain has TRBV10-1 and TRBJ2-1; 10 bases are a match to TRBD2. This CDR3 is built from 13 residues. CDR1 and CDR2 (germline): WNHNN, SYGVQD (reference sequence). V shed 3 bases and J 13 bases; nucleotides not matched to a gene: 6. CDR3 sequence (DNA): TGCGCCAGCAGTGATCTAGCGGGGGCCAGCCAGTTCTTC. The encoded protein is CASSDLAGASQFF.

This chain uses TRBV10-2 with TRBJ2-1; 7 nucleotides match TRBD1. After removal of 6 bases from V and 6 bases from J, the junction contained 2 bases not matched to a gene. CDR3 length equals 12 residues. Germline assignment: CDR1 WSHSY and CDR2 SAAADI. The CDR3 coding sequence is TGCGCCAGCAGCGGACAGGCCAATGAGCAGTTCTTC. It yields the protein CASSGQANEQFF.

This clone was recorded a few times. The CDR3 here is CASSYRRHDYEQYF. DNA of the CDR3: TGTGCCAGCAGTTACCGTAGACATGACTACGAGCAGTACTTC. The V gene is TRBV6-5, the J gene TRBJ2-7; D is uncertain. The CDR3 consists of 14 residues. The ends were cut back, 2 bases at V and 3 bases at J, with 11 bases in the middle. Germline V CDR1 and CDR2: MNHEY, SVGAGI.

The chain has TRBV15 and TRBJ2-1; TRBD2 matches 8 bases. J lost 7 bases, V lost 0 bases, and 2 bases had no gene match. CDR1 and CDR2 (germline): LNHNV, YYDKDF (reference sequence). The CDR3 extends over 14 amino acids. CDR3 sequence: CATSREGTRNEQFF. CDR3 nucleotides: TGTGCCACCAGCAGAGAGGGGACTAGAAATGAGCAGTTCTTC.

The CDR3 region is CASSFRQSFSSGANVLTF. In DNA form, the CDR3 reads TGTGCCAGCAGCTTTAGACAGAGCTTTTCCTCTGGGGCCAACGTCCTGACTTTC. The V and J genes are TRBV7-9 and TRBJ2-6, with a weak D call TRBD1 (5 bases). This CDR3 region has 18 residues. The V end was cut by 3 bases, the J end by 0 bases, with 15 bases between. The germline gives CDR1 SEHNR, CDR2 FQNEAQ (reference sequence).

The CDR3 here is CASSSLSWATYNEQFF. CDR3 in DNA: TGTGCCAGCAGCTCCCTTTCTTGGGCGACCTACAATGAGCAGTTCTTC. V gene TRBV7-9 combines with J gene TRBJ2-1, with D uncertain. V was trimmed by 4 bases and J by 2 bases, leaving 15 bases between them. This CDR3 is built from 16 residues. Germline V gene sequence: CDR1 SEHNR, CDR2 FQNEAQ (reference sequence).

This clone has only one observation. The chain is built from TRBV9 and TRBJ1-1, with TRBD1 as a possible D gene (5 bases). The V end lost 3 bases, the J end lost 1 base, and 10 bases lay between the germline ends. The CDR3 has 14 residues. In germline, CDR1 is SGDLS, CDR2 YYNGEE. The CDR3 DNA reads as TGTGCCAGCAGCGACCCCAGGGAGAACACTGAAGCTTTCTTT. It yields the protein CASSDPRENTEAFF. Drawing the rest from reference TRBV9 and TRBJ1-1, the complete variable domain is DSGVTQTPKHLITATGQRVTLRCSPRSGDLSVYWYQQSLDQGLQFLIQYYNGEERAKGNILERFSAQQFPDLHSELNLSSLELGDSALYFCASSDPRENTEAFFGQGTRLTVV.

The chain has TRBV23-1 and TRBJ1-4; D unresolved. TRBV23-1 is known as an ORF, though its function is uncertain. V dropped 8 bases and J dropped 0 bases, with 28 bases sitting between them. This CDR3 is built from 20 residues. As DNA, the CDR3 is TGCGCCAGCGGGTCCTCTCCGGATGGACTCCCCTGGGCAACTAATGAAAAACTGTTTTTT. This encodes CASGSSPDGLPWATNEKLFF.

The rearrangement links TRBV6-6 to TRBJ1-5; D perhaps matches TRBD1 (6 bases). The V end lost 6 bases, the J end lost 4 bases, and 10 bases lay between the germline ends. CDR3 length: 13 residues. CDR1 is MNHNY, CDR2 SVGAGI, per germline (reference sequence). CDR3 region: CASRRDINQPQHF. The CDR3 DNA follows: TGTGCCAGCAGACGGGACATTAATCAGCCCCAGCATTTT.

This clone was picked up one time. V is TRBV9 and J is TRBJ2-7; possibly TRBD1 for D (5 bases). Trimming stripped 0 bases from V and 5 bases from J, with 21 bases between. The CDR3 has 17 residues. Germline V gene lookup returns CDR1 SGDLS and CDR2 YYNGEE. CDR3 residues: CASSVGGAGPQIHEQYF. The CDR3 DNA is TGTGCCAGCAGCGTAGGTGGGGCCGGGCCCCAAATCCACGAGCAGTACTTC.

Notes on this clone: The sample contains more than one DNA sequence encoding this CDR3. The CDR3 region is CASSPQGGNQPQHF. The CDR3 region has the DNA TGTGCCAGCTCACCACAGGGGGGCAATCAGCCCCAGCATTTT. V and J are TRBV18 and TRBJ1-5; weak D call: TRBD1 (6 bases). CDR1 and CDR2 from the germline V gene are KGHSH and LQKENI. V gave up 1 base and J gave up 2 bases, with 6 bases separating them. This CDR3 comprises 14 residues.